A selection of T cell receptor beta chains follows, all from one sample in a study of T-cell memory formation after mild COVID-19. MiXCR, run by TCRdb on the 5' RACE reads, gives a single entry per CDR3 protein. Here the sample spans fewer than 300,000 distinct CDR3 sequences, around 15% being singletons. The source material was PBMCs or a T cell subset sorted from them (not recorded which). The receptors were gathered from a man younger than 35 who had mild COVID-19 (a few samples of this study predate the infection). Cell type and time point are not known. Both conserved end residues are part of each CDR3. The D gene is left open where the match is weak. Rows may omit the clone size; those that give it use once, few, many or a size class.

d_gene: TRBD1
abundance: few
v_gene: TRBV6-1
j_gene: TRBJ1-2
CDR3nt: TGTGCCAGCTCGACAGGGGAAGGCTATGGCTACACCTTC
CDR3aa: CASSTGEGYGYTF

d_gene: TRBD1
abundance: -
v_gene: TRBV25-1
j_gene: TRBJ2-2
CDR3nt: TGTGCCAGCACTTCAGGACAGGGGGGTCCCGGGGAGCTGTTTTTT
CDR3aa: CASTSGQGGPGELFF

d_gene: -
abundance: few
v_gene: TRBV6-1
j_gene: TRBJ1-2
CDR3nt: TGTGCCGACGGCGGAGGAGCGGGTAACTATGGCTACACCTTC
CDR3aa: CADGGGAGNYGYTF

d_gene: -
abundance: -
v_gene: TRBV6-4
j_gene: TRBJ2-4
CDR3nt: TGTGCCAGCAGTACAGGGTTCATTCAGTACTTC
CDR3aa: CASSTGFIQYF

d_gene: -
abundance: few
v_gene: TRBV12-3/TRBV12-4
j_gene: TRBJ2-2
CDR3nt: TGTGCCAGCAGTTTAAGGGGGGTTGGCACCGGGGAGCTGTTTTTT
CDR3aa: CASSLRGVGTGELFF

d_gene: -
abundance: few
v_gene: TRBV7-3
j_gene: TRBJ1-1
CDR3nt: TGTGCCAGCAGCTATCTAGGAATGGGGACTGAAGCTTTCTTT
CDR3aa: CASSYLGMGTEAFF

d_gene: -
abundance: -
v_gene: TRBV5-6
j_gene: TRBJ1-4
CDR3nt: TGTGCCAGCAGCTTGACGCGGGGGACTAATGAAAAACTGTTTTTT
CDR3aa: CASSLTRGTNEKLFF

d_gene: -
abundance: -
v_gene: TRBV29-1
j_gene: TRBJ2-6
CDR3nt: TGCAGCGCCCAGGGTCCCGGGCCCTATTCTGGGGCCAACGTCCTGACTTTC
CDR3aa: CSAQGPGPYSGANVLTF

d_gene: TRBD2
abundance: -
v_gene: TRBV4-2
j_gene: TRBJ2-3
CDR3nt: TGTGCCAGCAGCCCTACTAGCGGGGGGGGGACAGATACGCAGTATTTT
CDR3aa: CASSPTSGGGTDTQYF

d_gene: -
abundance: -
v_gene: TRBV24-1
j_gene: TRBJ2-2
CDR3nt: TGTGCCAGCGGCGGGGCCACGAACACCGGGGAGCTGTTTTTT
CDR3aa: CASGGATNTGELFF

d_gene: -
abundance: -
v_gene: TRBV12-3/TRBV12-4
j_gene: TRBJ1-5
CDR3nt: TGTGCCAGCAGTCGATGGGGCCGAGATCAGCCCCAGCATTTT
CDR3aa: CASSRWGRDQPQHF

d_gene: -
abundance: few
v_gene: TRBV7-2
j_gene: TRBJ2-1
CDR3nt: TGTGCCAGCAGCCTGATGAGCTCCTACAATGAGCAGTTCTTC
CDR3aa: CASSLMSSYNEQFF

d_gene: -
abundance: few
v_gene: TRBV28
j_gene: TRBJ2-1
CDR3nt: TGTGCCAGCACCTCCTCCGGGACCACGTTTAATGAGCAGTTCTTC
CDR3aa: CASTSSGTTFNEQFF

d_gene: TRBD1
abundance: few
v_gene: TRBV4-1
j_gene: TRBJ1-2
CDR3nt: TGCGCCAGCAGCCAAGATAGACAGGGGGAGAGAAGGTACTATGGCTACACCTTC
CDR3aa: CASSQDRQGERRYYGYTF

d_gene: -
abundance: many
v_gene: TRBV18
j_gene: TRBJ2-1
CDR3nt: TGTGCCAGCTCACCACTTTCCGGGGGCGACCTAAATGAGCAGTTCTTC
CDR3aa: CASSPLSGGDLNEQFF

d_gene: -
abundance: few
v_gene: TRBV9
j_gene: TRBJ1-1
CDR3nt: TGTGCCAGCAGCGCTAGTGTGGGGAACACTGAAGCTTTCTTT
CDR3aa: CASSASVGNTEAFF

d_gene: TRBD1
abundance: -
v_gene: TRBV3-1
j_gene: TRBJ2-1
CDR3nt: TGTGCCAGCATGCTTTGGACAGGGGAATACAATGAGCAGTTCTTC
CDR3aa: CASMLWTGEYNEQFF

d_gene: -
abundance: once
v_gene: TRBV4-2
j_gene: TRBJ1-2
CDR3nt: TGTGCCAGCAGCCAAGATCCCGGCTTACTTTTCGGCCACGAGTTACTCAACTATGGCTACACCTTC
CDR3aa: CASSQDPGLLFGHELLNYGYTF

d_gene: TRBD1
abundance: many
v_gene: TRBV4-1
j_gene: TRBJ1-2
CDR3nt: TGCGCCAGCAGCCAAGTTTTACGTCGACAGGGCCATGGCTACACCTTC
CDR3aa: CASSQVLRRQGHGYTF

d_gene: -
abundance: -
v_gene: TRBV20-1
j_gene: TRBJ1-5
CDR3nt: TGCAGTGCGAAGACAGGTACTCAGCCCCAGCATTTT
CDR3aa: CSAKTGTQPQHF

d_gene: -
abundance: -
v_gene: TRBV7-9
j_gene: TRBJ2-2
CDR3nt: TGTGCCAGCAGCCCCCCCCCTGACACCGGGGAGCTGTTTTTT
CDR3aa: CASSPPPDTGELFF

d_gene: -
abundance: few
v_gene: TRBV5-5
j_gene: TRBJ2-1
CDR3nt: TGTGCCAGCAGCTTGGGTTTGAAGGGAACCTACAATGAGCAGTTCTTC
CDR3aa: CASSLGLKGTYNEQFF

d_gene: TRBD2
abundance: few
v_gene: TRBV20-1
j_gene: TRBJ2-3
CDR3nt: TGCAGTGCTAGAGAGGCGGCGGGGGGATGGGGTACGCAGTATTTT
CDR3aa: CSAREAAGGWGTQYF

d_gene: -
abundance: few
v_gene: TRBV4-2
j_gene: TRBJ2-1
CDR3nt: TGTGCCAGCAGCCAAGATATTAGCCCCTACAATGAGCAGTTCTTC
CDR3aa: CASSQDISPYNEQFF

d_gene: -
abundance: -
v_gene: TRBV28
j_gene: TRBJ2-6
CDR3nt: TGTGCCAGCAGTTTTTCAGGATCTGGGGCCAACGTCCTGACTTTC
CDR3aa: CASSFSGSGANVLTF

d_gene: TRBD1
abundance: -
v_gene: TRBV10-3
j_gene: TRBJ1-6
CDR3nt: TGTGCCATCAGTGACCCGGGGACAGGGGGGATCACCCTCCACTTT
CDR3aa: CAISDPGTGGITLHF

d_gene: -
abundance: -
v_gene: TRBV12-3/TRBV12-4
j_gene: TRBJ1-1
CDR3nt: TGTGCCAGCAGTGCAACAGGGAACACTGAAGCTTTCTTT
CDR3aa: CASSATGNTEAFF

d_gene: -
abundance: -
v_gene: TRBV6-1
j_gene: TRBJ1-6
CDR3nt: TGTGCCAGCAGTGAAGCCCTAGGCAGGGGTAATTCACCCCTCCACTTT
CDR3aa: CASSEALGRGNSPLHF

d_gene: -
abundance: few
v_gene: TRBV28
j_gene: TRBJ2-5
CDR3nt: TGTGCCAGCAGTTCTCAGCCGTACCAAGAGACCCAGTACTTC
CDR3aa: CASSSQPYQETQYF

d_gene: -
abundance: few
v_gene: TRBV12-3/TRBV12-4
j_gene: TRBJ1-2
CDR3nt: TGTGCCAGCAGTTTTTCGGGGGCCTATGGCTACACCTTC
CDR3aa: CASSFSGAYGYTF

d_gene: TRBD1
abundance: few
v_gene: TRBV6-2/TRBV6-3
j_gene: TRBJ2-3
CDR3nt: TGTGCCAGCAGTTCTGACAGGGAGACTTCAGATACGCAGTATTTT
CDR3aa: CASSSDRETSDTQYF

d_gene: -
abundance: -
v_gene: TRBV4-2
j_gene: TRBJ2-3
CDR3nt: TGTGCCAGCAGCCAAGATCGACTAGAGGCAGATACGCAGTATTTT
CDR3aa: CASSQDRLEADTQYF

d_gene: TRBD1
abundance: -
v_gene: TRBV7-9
j_gene: TRBJ2-2
CDR3nt: TGTGCCAGCAGCTTTCCCGGGACAGCAAACACCGGGGAGCTGTTTTTT
CDR3aa: CASSFPGTANTGELFF

d_gene: TRBD2
abundance: -
v_gene: TRBV6-2/TRBV6-3
j_gene: TRBJ2-7
CDR3nt: TGTGCCGTCGGCGGGGCTAGCGGGGTCCTGGAGCAGTACTTC
CDR3aa: CAVGGASGVLEQYF

d_gene: -
abundance: -
v_gene: TRBV12-3/TRBV12-4
j_gene: TRBJ2-3
CDR3nt: TGTGCCAGCAGTTGGTGGGGGCGACGCACAGATACGCAGTATTTT
CDR3aa: CASSWWGRRTDTQYF

d_gene: TRBD1
abundance: few
v_gene: TRBV20-1
j_gene: TRBJ1-5
CDR3nt: TGCAGTGCTAGGAGGTGGACAGGGGGCAATCAGCCCCAGCATTTT
CDR3aa: CSARRWTGGNQPQHF

d_gene: -
abundance: few
v_gene: TRBV7-2
j_gene: TRBJ1-2
CDR3nt: TGTGCCAGCAGCTCTGCTCACGGAAACTTTAACTATGGCTACACCTTC
CDR3aa: CASSSAHGNFNYGYTF

d_gene: TRBD1
abundance: -
v_gene: TRBV6-5
j_gene: TRBJ2-3
CDR3nt: TGTGCCAGCAGGGGGGACAGGGGGACAGATACGCAGTATTTT
CDR3aa: CASRGDRGTDTQYF

d_gene: -
abundance: -
v_gene: TRBV5-1
j_gene: TRBJ1-2
CDR3nt: TGCGCCAGCAGCTTCGACAGGCCCCTTGCTAACTATGGCTACACCTTC
CDR3aa: CASSFDRPLANYGYTF

d_gene: TRBD2
abundance: many
v_gene: TRBV4-1
j_gene: TRBJ2-1
CDR3nt: TGCGCCAGCAGCCCGGGACTAGCGGCCTACAATGAGCAGTTCTTC
CDR3aa: CASSPGLAAYNEQFF

d_gene: -
abundance: -
v_gene: TRBV5-1
j_gene: TRBJ1-4
CDR3nt: TGCGCCAGCAGCTTGTCTCACTTAAAGGATGAAAAACTGTTTTTT
CDR3aa: CASSLSHLKDEKLFF

d_gene: TRBD1
abundance: -
v_gene: TRBV7-2
j_gene: TRBJ2-5
CDR3nt: TGTGCCAGCAACCACCCCATCTACCGGGACAGCGAAGAGACCCAGTACTTC
CDR3aa: CASNHPIYRDSEETQYF

d_gene: -
abundance: -
v_gene: TRBV5-1
j_gene: TRBJ1-4
CDR3nt: TGCGCCAGCAGCTCCGGACGGGAGAATGAAAAACTGTTTTTT
CDR3aa: CASSSGRENEKLFF

d_gene: TRBD1
abundance: few
v_gene: TRBV20-1
j_gene: TRBJ2-5
CDR3nt: TGCAGTGCAACGGACAGGACCTACCAAGAGACCCAGTACTTC
CDR3aa: CSATDRTYQETQYF

d_gene: TRBD1
abundance: -
v_gene: TRBV4-3
j_gene: TRBJ1-2
CDR3nt: TGCGCCAGCAGCCCTAAGGGGGCGAGGGGCTACACCTTC
CDR3aa: CASSPKGARGYTF

d_gene: -
abundance: -
v_gene: TRBV2
j_gene: TRBJ1-6
CDR3nt: TGTGCCAGCAGTGTAAGCAGTCGGACCCAATCACCCCTCCACTTT
CDR3aa: CASSVSSRTQSPLHF

d_gene: -
abundance: few
v_gene: TRBV7-3
j_gene: TRBJ1-5
CDR3nt: TGTGCCAGCCCGCCGGGGCGGGCTGCCCAGTGGCCCCAGCATTTT
CDR3aa: CASPPGRAAQWPQHF

d_gene: -
abundance: few
v_gene: TRBV20-1
j_gene: TRBJ2-2
CDR3nt: TGCAGTGCTAGCCCGTCGGGCCTGAACACCGGGGAGCTGTTTTTT
CDR3aa: CSASPSGLNTGELFF

d_gene: -
abundance: few
v_gene: TRBV7-8
j_gene: TRBJ2-1
CDR3nt: TGTGCCAGCAGCCCGGACACAGGCACAGGGTTTCTTGGGCAGTTCTTC
CDR3aa: CASSPDTGTGFLGQFF

d_gene: -
abundance: -
v_gene: TRBV4-1
j_gene: TRBJ2-3
CDR3nt: TGCGCCAGCAGCTACCTAATGAGGGGAGCAGATACGCAGTATTTT
CDR3aa: CASSYLMRGADTQYF

d_gene: -
abundance: -
v_gene: TRBV12-3/TRBV12-4
j_gene: TRBJ2-5
CDR3nt: TGTGCCAGCAGGATTCAGGAGCAAGAGACCCAGTACTTC
CDR3aa: CASRIQEQETQYF

d_gene: -
abundance: few
v_gene: TRBV9
j_gene: TRBJ2-2
CDR3nt: TGTGCCAGCAGCGTCACAGGTGCAGCCGGGGAGCTGTTTTTT
CDR3aa: CASSVTGAAGELFF

d_gene: -
abundance: few
v_gene: TRBV7-2
j_gene: TRBJ2-1
CDR3nt: TGTGCCAGCAGCTTAATGGATCGGAGGGGGCGGAATGAGCAGTTCTTC
CDR3aa: CASSLMDRRGRNEQFF

d_gene: TRBD1
abundance: -
v_gene: TRBV5-1
j_gene: TRBJ1-4
CDR3nt: TGCGCCAGCAGTACGGGACAGCCATTTAATGAAAAACTGTTTTTT
CDR3aa: CASSTGQPFNEKLFF

d_gene: -
abundance: many
v_gene: TRBV7-2
j_gene: TRBJ2-3
CDR3nt: TGTGCCAGCAGCCGGGATTTCACAGATACGCAGTATTTT
CDR3aa: CASSRDFTDTQYF

d_gene: -
abundance: few
v_gene: TRBV4-2
j_gene: TRBJ1-2
CDR3nt: TGTGCCAGCAGCCAACTGCTCCGTACAGAAGGCTACACCTTC
CDR3aa: CASSQLLRTEGYTF